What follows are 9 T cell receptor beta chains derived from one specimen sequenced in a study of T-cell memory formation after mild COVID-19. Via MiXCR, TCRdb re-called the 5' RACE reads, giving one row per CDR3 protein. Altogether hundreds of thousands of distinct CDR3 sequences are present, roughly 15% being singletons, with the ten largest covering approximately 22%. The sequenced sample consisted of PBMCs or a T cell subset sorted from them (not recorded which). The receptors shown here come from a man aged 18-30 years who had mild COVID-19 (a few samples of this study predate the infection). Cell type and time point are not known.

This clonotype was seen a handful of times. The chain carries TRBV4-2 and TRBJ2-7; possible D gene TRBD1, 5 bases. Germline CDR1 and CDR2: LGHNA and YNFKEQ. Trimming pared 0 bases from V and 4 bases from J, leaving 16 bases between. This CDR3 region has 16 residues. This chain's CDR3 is CASSQDLKGARYEQYF. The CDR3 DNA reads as TGTGCCAGCAGCCAAGATCTGAAAGGGGCTAGGTACGAGCAGTACTTC.

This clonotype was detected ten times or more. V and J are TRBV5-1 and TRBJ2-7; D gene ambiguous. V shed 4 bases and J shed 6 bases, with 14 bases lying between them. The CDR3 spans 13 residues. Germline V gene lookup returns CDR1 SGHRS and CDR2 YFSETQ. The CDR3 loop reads CASSQDGFVEQYF. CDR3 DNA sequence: TGCGCCAGCAGCCAGGACGGGTTTGTCGAGCAGTACTTC. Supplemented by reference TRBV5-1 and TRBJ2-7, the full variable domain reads KAGVTQTPRYLIKTRGQQVTLSCSPISGHRSVSWYQQTPGQGLQFLFEYFSETQRNKGNFPGRFSGRQFSNSRSEMNVSTLELGDSALYLCASSQDGFVEQYFGPGTRLTVT.

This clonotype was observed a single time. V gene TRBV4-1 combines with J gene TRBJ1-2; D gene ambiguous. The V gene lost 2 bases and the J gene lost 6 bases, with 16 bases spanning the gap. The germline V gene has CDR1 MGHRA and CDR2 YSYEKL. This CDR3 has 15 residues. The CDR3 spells CASSQRKVVMDGYTF. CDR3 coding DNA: TGCGCCAGCAGCCAAAGGAAGGTAGTTATGGATGGCTACACCTTC.

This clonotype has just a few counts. The CDR3 loop is CASSLVTKDYGYTF. CDR3 in DNA: TGTGCCAGCAGCTTAGTTACGAAAGACTATGGCTACACCTTC. The chain employs TRBV11-2 and TRBJ1-2; the D is unclear. This CDR3 contains 14 residues. Germline V lookup: CDR1 SGHAT, CDR2 FQNNGV. With 1 base removed from V and 3 bases from J, the gap between germline ends came to 9 bases.

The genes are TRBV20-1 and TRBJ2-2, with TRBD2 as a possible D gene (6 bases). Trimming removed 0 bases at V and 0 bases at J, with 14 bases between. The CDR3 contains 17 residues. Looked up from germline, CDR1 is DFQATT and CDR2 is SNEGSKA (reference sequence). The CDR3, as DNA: TGCAGTGCTAGAGATCTCCGGCGGGAAACGAACACCGGGGAGCTGTTTTTT. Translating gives CSARDLRRETNTGELFF.

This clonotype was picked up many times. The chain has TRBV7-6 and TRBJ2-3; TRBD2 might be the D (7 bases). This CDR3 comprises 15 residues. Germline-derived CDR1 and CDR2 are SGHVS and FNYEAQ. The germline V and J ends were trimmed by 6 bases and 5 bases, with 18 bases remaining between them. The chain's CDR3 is CASRHYGGPEDTQYF. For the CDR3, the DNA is TGTGCCAGCAGACATTACGGGGGGCCTGAAGATACGCAGTATTTT.

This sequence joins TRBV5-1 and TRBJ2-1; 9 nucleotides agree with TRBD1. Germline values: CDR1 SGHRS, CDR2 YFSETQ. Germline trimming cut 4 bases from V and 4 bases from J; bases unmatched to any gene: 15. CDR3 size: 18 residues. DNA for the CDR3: TGCGCCAGCAGCCGTGAACAGGGGGCCGCGAGAGGATACAATGAGCAGTTCTTC. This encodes CASSREQGAARGYNEQFF. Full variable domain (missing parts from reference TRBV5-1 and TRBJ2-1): KAGVTQTPRYLIKTRGQQVTLSCSPISGHRSVSWYQQTPGQGLQFLFEYFSETQRNKGNFPGRFSGRQFSNSRSEMNVSTLELGDSALYLCASSREQGAARGYNEQFFGPGTRLTVL.

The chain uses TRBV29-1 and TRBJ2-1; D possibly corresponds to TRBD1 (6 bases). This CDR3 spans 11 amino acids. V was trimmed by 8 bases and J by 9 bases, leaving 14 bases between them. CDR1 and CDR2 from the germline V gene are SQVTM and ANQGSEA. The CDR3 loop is CSPNRVREQFF. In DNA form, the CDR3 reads TGCAGCCCCAACAGGGTACGTGAGCAGTTCTTC.

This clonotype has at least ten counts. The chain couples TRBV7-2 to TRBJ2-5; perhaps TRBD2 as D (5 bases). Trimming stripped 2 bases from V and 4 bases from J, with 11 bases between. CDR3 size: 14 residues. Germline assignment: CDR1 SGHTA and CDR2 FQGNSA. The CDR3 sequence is CASSLPGFRETQYF. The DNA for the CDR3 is TGTGCCAGCAGCTTACCGGGGTTTCGAGAGACCCAGTACTTC.